This TCR beta chain was obtained from a study of shared clonotypes between healthy human individuals. Findings and caveats of the study: Compared with memory subsets, naive subsets generally had larger estimated richness. Some clonotypes were shared by all four sorted-subset donors, while others were not shared. The non-shared ones had lower generation probabilities than the shared ones.

CD45RO negativity and positive selection for CCR7 defined naive CD8 cells, a population that excluded terminally differentiated effector memory CD45RA+ cells. This CDR3 has 11 residues. V was pared by 4 bases and J by 7 bases, with 9 bases between. Germline V gene lookup returns CDR1 SGHNT and CDR2 YYREEE (reference sequence). About this clone itself: The antigen remains undetermined. This sample also contains other DNA sequences that code for the same CDR3.

Every immunoSEQ plate was one replicate of a subset's evenly spread DNA. Assay used: immunoSEQ multiplex PCR; TCRdb lists only in-frame clones, some missing. The sample shows around 2,100,000 clones, over 85% of them seen only once. This chain connects TRBV5-4 to TRBJ2-7, with D perhaps matching TRBD1 or TRBD2 (5 bases each). The clonotype comes from a man between 18 and 29 years old in good health. Sequencing input: naive CD8+ T cells sorted from blood. The CDR3 sequence is CASSLGGEQYF. The CDR3 nucleotides are TGTGCCAGCAGCCTTGGGGGAGAGCAGTACTTC. Combining the CDR3 with reference TRBV5-4 and TRBJ2-7 gives the whole variable domain ETGVTQSPTHLIKTRGQQVTLRCSSQSGHNTVSWYQQALGQGPQFIFQYYREEENGRGNFPPRFSGLQFPNYSSELNVNALELDDSALYLCASSLGGEQYFGPGTRLTVT.